Here is one T cell receptor (beta chain) with its context. This clonotype was seen more than once but under ten times. Its antigen specificity is not known. No base qualities exist here, and no much larger clone lies one base off it. V loses 0 bases, J loses 6 bases, and the germline ends lie 7 bases apart. Its CDR3 holds 12 amino acids, cysteine through phenylalanine. Only CDR3 DNA is held: 36 bases, read in frame from base 1. Sequences SGHRS (CDR1) and YFSETQ (CDR2) are obtained from the germline V gene. The sample belongs to a study of T-cell reconstitution after alpha-beta-depleted transplantation in children (dated by TCRdb to 2016 to 2017). Notes on the research overall: Using TCR repertoire profiling, the study followed T-cell immune reconstitution in a quantitative way in children after TCRalphabeta/CD19-depleted allogeneic hematopoietic cell transplantation. The full study reports these points: Over subsequent months, a decline in hyperexpanded clone frequencies was noted, and after one year, T-cell counts and TCRbeta diversity were mostly ascribed to newly produced T cells. Apparently early alphabetaT-cell count recovery about two months after transplant reportedly relied on only several hundred rapidly expanded clones derived from non-depleted graft cells. The high TCRbeta diversity at day 60 in some patients was ascribed to recipient T cells and intrathymic progenitors that had survived conditioning.

Per the publication, the treatment or condition label means: allogeneic hematopoietic cell transplantation with graft depleted of TCRalphabeta T cells and CD19 B cells. The children who served as transplant recipients had been given grafts of TCRalphabeta/CD19-depleted allogeneic hematopoietic cells. The library relied on PCR. TCRdb shows the sequencer as Illumina HiSeq 2500. To normalize quantification of the TCRbeta repertoire, the TCR libraries were built with molecular barcoding that relied on unique molecular identifiers. TCRdb reprocessing: public reads trimmed at Q25 with fastp, clones called with MiXCR, in-frame beta chains kept. All rows with the same CDR3 protein become a single entry with the most common DNA and genes. Across this sample there are about 540,000 distinct CDR3 sequences, with roughly 27% seen only once. The ten largest clones capture under 45% of the sample.

Recombination joined TRBV5-1 with TRBJ2-7; no D gene can be assigned with confidence. Sequences were derived from PBMCs, sampled before TCRalphabeta/CD19-depleted stem cell transplant. The TCR originated in a boy under three years old with Wiskott-Aldrich syndrome, due to receive a stem cell transplant. Here is the DNA: TGCGCCAGCAGCTTGGACCCCGGCGAGCAGTACTTC. Translated, this is CASSLDPGEQYF.